What follows describes a single T cell receptor beta chain. What this receptor recognizes is not known. Base qualities are not at hand, and no much larger clone is one base apart. Collaborating institutions collected whole blood in K2EDTA tubes following their own protocols. For TCRbeta analysis, collaborators shipped samples in one of three forms: frozen whole blood, isolated PBMCs, or DNA extracted from either of those sample types. The sample comes from a study of blood T cell repertoires in COVID-19 (TCRdb year 2020). Turning to the overall study: Samples from collaborators originated in the United States, Italy and Spain and spanned both the acute and convalescent phases of COVID-19. The material from the prospective study consisted of cDNA or gDNA derived from T cells, B-cell-depleted T cells, or PBMCs. Subjects who had been exposed to COVID-19, were actively infected with it, or had recovered from it provided the deeply sampled blood TCRbeta repertoires that made up the dataset. The repertoires were released in a freely available public database meant as a resource for research on the immune response to SARS-CoV-2. Samples were obtained from the ongoing ImmuneRACE study (first 160 participants) and from over 1,000 subjects provided by 6 global collaborators. The sample metadata nearly always contained a de-identified subject ID, COVID-19 status, age in years and sex. Where available, HLA class I and class II types were taken from metadata supplied by the sample provider and were not determined by assay-based typing. Results the study describes overall, beyond this receptor: Clinical and demographic metadata were provided uncurated, with the amount varying by source and participant.

Sequences MGHRA (CDR1) and YSYEKL (CDR2) are obtained from the germline V gene. The CDR3 measures 14 amino acids from cysteine to phenylalanine. Of all the DNA, just the CDR3 is kept, 42 bases in frame from base 1. V is shortened by 3 bases, J by 2 bases, and the region joining them spans 10 bases. TCRbeta CDR3 regions were amplified from genomic DNA by means of the immunoSEQ Assay, a bias-controlled multiplex PCR. The paper's processing steps were these. Nucleated cell counts per sample were estimated from amplification of reference gene primers within the assay. To quantify the absolute abundance of each unique TCRbeta CDR3 rearrangement, sequence reads were collapsed and filtered. For each sample, productive Simpson clonality was calculated by taking the square root of Simpson's diversity index across productive rearrangements. In TCRdb, the immuneACCESS table is reduced to in-frame sequences with V and J assigned. These tables do not hold every clone; where another copy was compared, an unresolved V gene accounts for under half, and the others remain unexplained. The V and J calls and clone size come from that table; D and trimming were worked out from the DNA. The sample table shows tens of thousands of clones, and around 90% are seen once. The ten largest clonotypes hold around a quarter of the sample.

The receptor comes from an elderly woman with acute or convalescent COVID-19. The V gene is TRBV4-1 and the J gene is TRBJ1-1, and the D gene may be TRBD1, 5 bases matching. The sequenced sample consisted of peripheral blood. The CDR3 here reads CASSQDMGNTEAFF. The nucleotide sequence reads as follows: TGCGCCAGCAGCCAGGACATGGGTAACACTGAAGCTTTCTTT.